A single sample gave rise to the 9 T cell receptor beta chains below, sequenced in a study of cytomegalovirus exposure and HLA in healthy donors. The PCR employed 60 Vbeta primers together with 13 Jbeta primers. This table comes from immunoSEQ multiplex PCR, and its TCRdb copy is limited to in-frame clones, with some not included. The top ten clones hold about 2.5% of a sample with about 130,000 clones, roughly 82% of them seen once. Sequenced sample: PBMCs. Receptors were obtained from a man aged 45-65 years in good health and CMV-seronegative.

This clone was observed once. This rearrangement joins TRBV9 to TRBJ1-5; TRBD1 matches 10 bases. Trimming at V came to 0 bases and at J to 1 base, leaving 10 bases not matched to a gene. Germline values: CDR1 SGDLS, CDR2 YYNGEE. The CDR3 extends over 19 amino acids. CDR3 in DNA: TGTGCCAGCAGCGTAGTAAGTGACAGGGGGCGCAGGAGCAATCAGCCCCAGCATTTT. It encodes CASSVVSDRGRRSNQPQHF.

This sequence joins TRBV19 and TRBJ2-1, with 7 bases aligning to TRBD1. The CDR3 length is 14 residues. Unmatched junction bases numbered 12, after V lost 10 bases and J lost 6 bases. CDR1 and CDR2 from the germline V gene are LNHDA and SQIVND (reference sequence). The CDR3 reads CAINRQGSSNEQFF. The CDR3, as DNA: TGTGCCATTAACCGACAGGGATCGTCCAATGAGCAGTTCTTC.

The chain couples TRBV13 to TRBJ1-1, with D possibly matching TRBD1 (6 bases). Trimming cost V 0 bases and J 8 bases, with 10 bases left between them. The CDR3 loop spans 13 amino acids. CDR1 and CDR2 (germline): PRHDT, FYEKMQ (reference sequence). DNA for the CDR3: TGTGCCAGCAGCTTAGGGGACAGCAGGGAAGCTTTCTTT. Its protein is CASSLGDSREAFF.

The rearrangement links TRBV19 to TRBJ1-5; D gene ambiguous. The germline V gene has CDR1 LNHDA and CDR2 SQIVND (reference sequence). CDR3 length: 13 residues. V dropped 7 bases and J dropped 0 bases, with 7 bases sitting between them. The CDR3: CASMSYSNQPQHF. CDR3 coding DNA: TGTGCCAGTATGTCTTATAGCAATCAGCCCCAGCATTTT.

The chain has TRBV2 and TRBJ1-2; 8 bases are shared with TRBD1. CDR3 length: 12 amino acids. J gave up 3 bases and V 6 bases, and 0 bases lay outside the gene matches. Germline V CDR1 and CDR2: SNHLY, FYNNEI. The CDR3, as DNA: TGTGCCAGCAGGGACAGGGACTATGGCTACACCTTC. Its protein product is CASRDRDYGYTF.

The CDR3 reads CASSPLPTGGETQYF. The CDR3 nucleotides read TGTGCCAGCTCACCATTACCGACAGGGGGGGAGACCCAGTACTTC. This chain connects TRBV18 to TRBJ2-5; 9 nucleotides match TRBD1. The CDR3 covers 15 residues. Germline V CDR1 and CDR2: KGHSH, LQKENI. V dropped 2 bases and J dropped 5; count of bases not matched to a gene: 6. The whole variable domain, remainder taken from reference TRBV18 and TRBJ2-5, is NAGVMQNPRHLVRRRGQEARLRCSPMKGHSHVYWYRQLPEEGLKFMVYLQKENIIDESGMPKERFSAEFPKEGPSILRIQQVVRGDSAAYFCASSPLPTGGETQYFGPGTRLLVL.

This clone appeared once. The V and J genes are TRBV27 and TRBJ2-1; TRBD2 matches 8 bases. Germline V CDR1 and CDR2: MNHEY, SMNVEV (reference sequence). The J segment lost 4 bases and the V segment lost 5 bases, leaving 4 bases of the junction unmatched. CDR3 length: 14 residues. CDR3 nucleotide sequence: TGTGCCAGCAGTAGCGCTAGCGGGTACAATGAGCAGTTCTTC. It yields the protein CASSSASGYNEQFF.

The J gene is TRBJ2-2, the V gene TRBV9; weak D call: TRBD2 (6 bases). Germline V gives CDR1 SGDLS, CDR2 YYNGEE. Trimming removed 4 bases at V and 6 bases at J, with 13 bases between. This CDR3 has 14 residues. The CDR3 region has the DNA TGTGCCAGCAGCCAGGGCGGGGTCTCCGGGGAGCTGTTTTTT. It codes for CASSQGGVSGELFF.

The V gene is TRBV6-5, the J gene TRBJ1-3; D is unclear. The V gene lost 7 bases and the J gene lost 0 bases, with 13 bases spanning the gap. Germline lookup yields CDR1 MNHEY and CDR2 SVGAGI. The CDR3 has 15 amino acids. The CDR3 DNA reads TGTGCCAGCACCCTCAGGAGGGCCTCTGGAAACACCATATATTTT. Encoded protein: CASTLRRASGNTIYF.